Below, 26 T cell receptor beta chains from the same sample are listed, as sequenced in a study of CD8+CD57+ T cells in acquired aplastic anemia. All sequencing subjects had displayed CD8+CD57+ cell expansion on flow cytometry. TCR beta VDJ combinations and CDR3 sequences were profiled from genomic DNA. Using its own MiXCR run on the reads, TCRdb lists one record per CDR3 protein. The sample includes a few hundred thousand distinct CDR3 sequences, under 40% of them seen just once. The sequenced sample was sorted CD4+, CD8+, or CD8+CD57+ T cells (not recorded which) from PBMCs. The receptors derive from a human donor with aplastic anemia.

Comment on this clonotype: One base away lies a much larger clone, so this may be a sequencing read error. The gene calls are TRBV2 and TRBJ2-7; 9 nucleotides align to TRBD2. The germline V gene encodes CDR1 SNHLY and CDR2 FYNNEI. This CDR3 spans 14 amino acids. The V segment lost 11 bases and the J segment 2 bases; nucleotides outside the gene matches: 10. The CDR3 reads CAGVEAGGTYEQYF. The CDR3 DNA is TGTGCCGGCGTTGAAGCGGGAGGCACCTACGAGCAGTACTTC.

The chain links TRBV15 to TRBJ1-5; maybe TRBD1 (5 bases). CDR1 is LNHNV, CDR2 YYDKDF, per germline (reference sequence). This CDR3 region has 16 residues. V lost 1 base to trimming and J lost 2 bases, with 12 bases between them. The CDR3 DNA sequence: TGTGCCACCAGCAGAGCAGGGTCCGGTGGCAATCAGCCCCAGCATTTT. This codes for CATSRAGSGGNQPQHF.

This clonotype was seen a few times. The chain joins TRBV12-3 or TRBV12-4 to TRBJ1-2; 9 bases match TRBD1. This CDR3 contains 15 residues. V dropped 3 bases and J dropped 4; count of bases not matched to a gene: 6. CDR3 DNA: TGTGCCAGCAGTTTTTCCGGGACAGGGACCTATGGCTACACCTTC. Translated: CASSFSGTGTYGYTF.

The rearrangement links TRBV10-3 to TRBJ2-7, with 8 bases matching TRBD1. V was pared by 2 bases and J by 7 bases, with 4 bases of the junction left unmatched. This CDR3 spans 13 amino acids. Germline V gene sequence: CDR1 ENHRY, CDR2 SYGVKD. This CDR3 reads CAISEGQGSEQYF. The CDR3 region has the DNA TGTGCCATCAGTGAGGGACAGGGAAGTGAGCAGTACTTC.

In DNA form, the CDR3 reads TGTGCCAGTAGTATCTTGTCCAGCGGCAAAAACATTCAGTACTTC. Encoded protein: CASSILSSGKNIQYF. V gene TRBV19 combines with J gene TRBJ2-4; D possibly corresponds to TRBD2 (5 bases). Trimming removed 3 bases at V and 3 bases at J, with 12 bases between. The CDR3 contains 15 residues. Germline V CDR1 and CDR2: LNHDA, SQIVND (reference sequence).

Notes on this clonotype: The CDR3 ends on some other residue instead of the conserved phenylalanine or tryptophan, so this is likely a read error. V usage is TRBV6-1 and J usage is TRBJ2-7; tentatively, D is TRBD1 (5 bases). Trimming took 8 bases from V and 1 from J, leaving 9 bases between them. The germline CDR1 and CDR2 sequences are MNHNS and SASEGT. The CDR3 totals 12 residues. The DNA for the CDR3 is TGTGCCAGCGGGGCAATATCCTACGAGCAGTACTCC. Its protein product is CASGAISYEQYS.

This clonotype has at least ten counts. This chain uses TRBV29-1 with TRBJ1-1; D might be TRBD1 (5 bases). This CDR3 has 10 residues. Trimming cost V 3 bases and J 10 bases, with 9 bases left between them. Germline CDR1 SQVTM, CDR2 ANQGSEA. CDR3 DNA sequence: TGCAGCGTTGATGATGGGGGAGCTTTCTTT. Amino acid sequence: CSVDDGGAFF.

To note about this clonotype: Its ends do not fully match the called genes, so a read error is possible. This sequence joins TRBV2 and TRBJ1-5; D is unclear. Germline V gene data show CDR1 as SNHLY and CDR2 as FYNNEI. The CDR3 spans 12 residues. CDR3 protein: CASKDSDQPQHF. The CDR3 bases are TGTGCCAGCAAAGATAGCGATCAGCCTCAGCATTTT.

This clonotype was seen a handful of times. V and J are TRBV5-1 and TRBJ2-7; TRBD2 matches at 9 bases. The V gene end was trimmed by 5 bases and the J gene end by 3 bases; junction bases not matched to a gene: 6. The CDR3 consists of 14 residues. Germline CDR1 is SGHRS and CDR2 is YFSETQ. The CDR3 here is CASRSGGRDYEQYF. The CDR3 DNA is TGCGCCAGCAGGAGTGGCGGGAGGGACTACGAGCAGTACTTC. Full variable domain (outside the CDR3, taken from reference TRBV5-1 and TRBJ2-7): KAGVTQTPRYLIKTRGQQVTLSCSPISGHRSVSWYQQTPGQGLQFLFEYFSETQRNKGNFPGRFSGRQFSNSRSEMNVSTLELGDSALYLCASRSGGRDYEQYFGPGTRLTVT.

This clonotype has only a few counts. The chain uses TRBV24-1 and TRBJ2-1, with TRBD1 matching 10 bases. CDR3 size: 14 residues. Germline trimming cut 7 bases from V and 12 bases from J; bases unmatched to any gene: 11. Germline assignment: CDR1 KGHDR and CDR2 SFDVKD. This CDR3 reads CATSRDRGVQGQFF. DNA for the CDR3: TGTGCCACCAGCCGGGACAGGGGAGTCCAAGGGCAGTTCTTC.

This clonotype showed up many times. The CDR3 bases are TGTGCCAGTAGAAATTCAGAGCGGAGGAACACTGAAGCTTTCTTT. It translates to CASRNSERRNTEAFF. The rearrangement links TRBV19 to TRBJ1-1; no reliable D call. The germline V and J ends were trimmed by 6 bases and 1 base, with 15 bases remaining between them. Germline loops: CDR1 LNHDA, CDR2 SQIVND (reference sequence). There are 15 residues in the CDR3.

This clonotype has a single count. This chain uses TRBV25-1 with TRBJ2-7; TRBD2 matches 8 bases. The CDR3 consists of 15 residues. Trimming removed 5 bases from V and 6 bases from J; junction bases left unmatched: 12. The germline CDR1 and CDR2 sequences are MGHDK and SYGVNS. The CDR3 loop is CASSLTGTRGSEQYF. In DNA form, the CDR3 reads TGTGCCAGCAGTTTGACCGGGACTAGGGGTTCCGAGCAGTACTTC.

This clonotype was detected only a few times. The genes are TRBV2 and TRBJ2-7; D is perhaps TRBD2 (5 bases). The germline gives CDR1 SNHLY, CDR2 FYNNEI. Trimming pared 5 bases from V and 0 bases from J, leaving 17 bases between. This CDR3 contains 16 residues. The CDR3 coding sequence is TGTGCCAGCAGTTACGCGGTCCCCGGAGGCTCCTACGAGCAGTACTTC. Encoded protein: CASSYAVPGGSYEQYF.

This clonotype has just a few counts. The chain is built from TRBV2 and TRBJ1-2; D unclear. Germline CDR1 is SNHLY and CDR2 is FYNNEI. The CDR3 length is 13 residues. The ends were cut back, 3 bases at V and 8 bases at J, with 13 bases in the middle. CDR3 residues: CASSETTSKGYTF. The CDR3 DNA is TGTGCCAGCAGTGAGACTACTAGTAAGGGCTACACCTTC.

The V call is TRBV28, the J call TRBJ2-7, with D hard to call. This CDR3 has 14 residues. V was trimmed by 10 bases and J by 5 bases, leaving 21 bases between them. Germline V gene data show CDR1 as MDHEN and CDR2 as SYDVKM. The CDR3 is CATTGSFGEHEQYF. The CDR3 DNA reads as TGTGCCACAACGGGTTCGTTTGGGGAACACGAGCAGTACTTC.

This clonotype came up a few times. J is TRBJ2-2 and V is TRBV6-5; 8 bases fit TRBD1. CDR1 MNHEY and CDR2 SVGAGI come from the germline V gene. V lost 4 bases to trimming and J lost 8 bases; unmatched junction nucleotides: 3. The CDR3 length is 13 residues. Here the CDR3 DNA reads TGTGCCAGCAGTTTGACAGGGGTTGGGGAGCTGTTTTTT. Its protein is CASSLTGVGELFF.

The table lists this clonotype with many counts. The V and J genes are TRBV5-1 and TRBJ2-7; D is perhaps TRBD2 (6 bases). CDR1 and CDR2 from the germline V gene are SGHRS and YFSETQ. V dropped 2 bases and J dropped 3 bases, with 15 bases sitting between them. This CDR3 contains 15 residues. The DNA of the CDR3 is TGCGCCAGCAGCTTTAACCTCAACGGGGGCTACGAGCAGTACTTC. It specifies CASSFNLNGGYEQYF. Full variable domain (outside the CDR3, taken from reference TRBV5-1 and TRBJ2-7): KAGVTQTPRYLIKTRGQQVTLSCSPISGHRSVSWYQQTPGQGLQFLFEYFSETQRNKGNFPGRFSGRQFSNSRSEMNVSTLELGDSALYLCASSFNLNGGYEQYFGPGTRLTVT.

This clonotype was detected ten times or more. J is TRBJ1-1 and V is TRBV29-1, with 9 bases identical to TRBD1. The CDR3 is made up of 13 amino acids. Germline-derived CDR1 and CDR2 are SQVTM and ANQGSEA. The trim removed 6 bases at V and 0 bases at J, leaving 2 bases unmatched. CDR3 loop: CSVGDRVNTEAFF. The CDR3 DNA reads TGCAGCGTAGGGGACAGGGTGAACACTGAAGCTTTCTTT.

The CDR3 nucleotides read TGTGCCAGCAGCCCCCATTGGGGCCAAGCCGGGGAGCTGTTTTTT. It specifies CASSPHWGQAGELFF. This chain joins TRBV14 and TRBJ2-2, with D maybe TRBD1 (5 bases). Germline V lookup: CDR1 SGHDN, CDR2 FVKESK. There are 15 residues in the CDR3. Trimming took off 4 bases at V and 6 bases at J, with 15 bases between the two ends.

This clonotype has more than one count but fewer than ten. CDR3 residues: CSARDLQGAGDYGYTF. CDR3 bases: TGCAGTGCTAGAGATCTGCAGGGTGCGGGAGACTATGGCTACACCTTC. The chain carries TRBV20-1 and TRBJ1-2; tentatively, D is TRBD1 (5 bases). The CDR3 is 16 residues long. Germline V gene data show CDR1 as DFQATT and CDR2 as SNEGSKA (reference sequence). Trimming cost V 0 bases and J 3 bases, with 17 bases left between them.

The chain carries TRBV7-9 and TRBJ2-2, with D tentatively TRBD1 or TRBD2 (5 bases each). In germline, CDR1 is SEHNR, CDR2 FQNEAQ (reference sequence). The V gene lost 5 bases and the J gene lost 3 bases, with 13 bases spanning the gap. The CDR3 totals 15 residues. Here the CDR3 DNA reads TGTGCCAGCAGCACGTGGGACGGATACACCGGGGAGCTGTTTTTT. It is translated as CASSTWDGYTGELFF.

This clonotype was seen ten or more times. The rearrangement links TRBV6-1 to TRBJ1-5; weak D call: TRBD1 (5 bases). The V end lost 4 bases, the J end lost 3 bases, and 7 bases lay between the germline ends. The germline V gene has CDR1 MNHNS and CDR2 SASEGT. The CDR3 extends over 13 amino acids. The CDR3 region is CASSVGDNQPQHF. CDR3 sequence (DNA): TGTGCCAGCAGTGTGGGGGACAATCAGCCCCAGCATTTT.

At least ten counts were recorded for this clonotype. The J gene is TRBJ1-2, the V gene TRBV20-1; a possible D gene is TRBD1 (5 bases). V lost 6 bases and J 10 bases, leaving 24 bases between the germline ends. This CDR3 has 14 residues. Germline V CDR1 and CDR2: DFQATT, SNEGSKA (reference sequence). The CDR3 sequence: CSARAIRDYPDYTF. The CDR3 DNA reads as TGCAGTGCCCGCGCCATCCGGGACTATCCCGACTACACCTTC.

The rearrangement joins TRBV28 to TRBJ2-5; TRBD1 might be the D (6 bases). This CDR3 contains 16 residues. V was cut by 1 base and J by 5 bases, with 17 bases left in between. Germline CDR1 reads MDHEN; CDR2 reads SYDVKM. CDR3 DNA: TGTGCCAGCAGTTTATTCGCTACGGCAGGGGAGGAGACCCAGTACTTC. This encodes CASSLFATAGEETQYF.

This clonotype came up a few times. The chain has TRBV12-5 and TRBJ1-2, with D possibly TRBD1 on 5 matching bases. The CDR3 has 17 amino acids. Trimming removed 2 bases at V and 4 bases at J, with 20 bases between. The germline gives CDR1 LGHNT, CDR2 FRNRAP. CDR3 nucleotide sequence: TGTGCTAGTGGTTTGAAAACCACAGGAGGAGGCTTCTATGGCTACACCTTC. It translates to CASGLKTTGGGFYGYTF.

This clonotype showed up many times. The chain couples TRBV5-1 to TRBJ1-5; TRBD1 might be the D (5 bases). Germline V CDR1 and CDR2: SGHRS, YFSETQ. The CDR3 length is 14 residues. Trimming removed 2 bases from V and 6 bases from J, with 12 bases in between. The CDR3 coding sequence is TGCGCCAGCAGCTTAGGCGGAACAGGTCAGCCCCAGCATTTT. Translating gives CASSLGGTGQPQHF.